This entry lists 18 T cell receptor beta chains sequenced from one sample in a study of identical twins. Each CDR3 protein is one row after TCRdb ran MiXCR on the 5' RACE reads. The repertoire holds 350,000 or so distinct CDR3 sequences, with 7% to 9.5% as singletons. Sequenced sample: naive T cells sorted from blood. Receptors were obtained from a woman between 45 and 65 years old in good health.

There are a few counts of this clonotype. The rearrangement joins TRBV27 to TRBJ1-1; weak D call: TRBD1 (6 bases). This CDR3 comprises 14 residues. CDR1 MNHEY and CDR2 SMNVEV come from the germline V gene (reference sequence). V was pared by 6 bases and J by 4 bases, with 15 bases between. The CDR3, as DNA: TGTGCCAGCAGACTTGATACAGGGCTCACTGAAGCTTTCTTT. Protein product: CASRLDTGLTEAFF.

This clonotype was recorded a few times. The chain carries TRBV25-1 and TRBJ2-7; D is unresolved. The CDR3 length is 11 residues. V gave up 6 bases and J gave up 3 bases, with 6 bases separating them. Looked up from germline, CDR1 is MGHDK and CDR2 is SYGVNS. The CDR3 region is CASRYSYEQYF. For the CDR3, the DNA is TGTGCCAGCAGATACAGCTACGAGCAGTACTTC.

The gene calls are TRBV12-3 or TRBV12-4 and TRBJ2-1, with 11 bases identical to TRBD2. The CDR3 length is 16 residues. Trimming took 6 bases from V and 6 from J; bases not matched to a gene: 10. CDR3 residues: CASREIGTSGGNEQFF. The DNA for the CDR3 is TGTGCCAGCAGAGAAATCGGGACTAGCGGAGGCAATGAGCAGTTCTTC.

The chain carries TRBV12-3 or TRBV12-4 and TRBJ2-7; no definite D call. The CDR3 totals 12 residues. V was cut by 6 bases and J by 7 bases, with 13 bases left in between. The CDR3 DNA reads as TGTGCCAGCAGCCTAGGGCCGCGGGAGCAGTACGTC. Translating gives CASSLGPREQYV.

The rearrangement links TRBV9 to TRBJ2-7, with 11 bases identical to TRBD1. This CDR3 has 15 amino acids. With 2 bases clipped from V and 5 bases from J, the junction kept 6 bases outside the gene matches. Germline V lookup: CDR1 SGDLS, CDR2 YYNGEE. CDR3 residues: CASSVAGTGGDEQYF. In DNA form, the CDR3 reads TGTGCCAGCAGCGTCGCCGGGACAGGGGGGGACGAGCAGTACTTC. The full variable domain, with the rest looked up from reference TRBV9 and TRBJ2-7, is DSGVTQTPKHLITATGQRVTLRCSPRSGDLSVYWYQQSLDQGLQFLIQYYNGEERAKGNILERFSAQQFPDLHSELNLSSLELGDSALYFCASSVAGTGGDEQYFGPGTRLTVT.

For the CDR3, the DNA is TGTGCCAGCCAACAGGGATCGAGCAATCAGCCCCAGCATTTT. Encoded protein: CASQQGSSNQPQHF. The J gene is TRBJ1-5, the V gene TRBV18, with D perhaps TRBD1 (6 bases). V dropped 8 bases and J dropped 1 base, with 12 bases sitting between them. The length of the CDR3 is 14 residues. Germline CDR1 reads KGHSH; CDR2 reads LQKENI.

This clonotype showed up just a few times. The genes are TRBV5-4 and TRBJ1-1, with a tentative D call TRBD1 (6 bases). Germline-derived CDR1 and CDR2 are SGHNT and YYREEE (reference sequence). The CDR3 contains 15 residues. Trimming cost V 4 bases and J 0 bases, with 13 bases left between them. The DNA for the CDR3 is TGTGCCAGCAGCGCCGGACAGTTAATGAACACTGAAGCTTTCTTT. Translated, it gives CASSAGQLMNTEAFF.

The chain combines TRBV19 with TRBJ2-7; a weak D match, TRBD1 (6 bases). Trimming shortened V by 6 bases and J by 7 bases, and 22 bases separated the two germline ends. CDR3 length: 15 amino acids. Germline V gene lookup returns CDR1 LNHDA and CDR2 SQIVND (reference sequence). DNA of the CDR3: TGTGCCAGTAGACCGGGACACTCGTTTTTGGGAGAGCAGTACTTC. Its translation is CASRPGHSFLGEQYF.

The chain has TRBV12-3 or TRBV12-4 and TRBJ2-1, with 10 bases fitting TRBD2. The J segment lost 5 bases and the V segment lost 7 bases, leaving 5 bases of the junction unmatched. The CDR3 totals 14 residues. Here the CDR3 DNA reads TGTGCCAGCACCCTAAGCGGGAGGGACAATGAGCAGTTCTTC. It encodes CASTLSGRDNEQFF.

This clonotype showed up many times. The genes are TRBV12-3 or TRBV12-4 and TRBJ2-1; D not certain. The CDR3 runs to 11 residues. Trimming pared 6 bases from V and 7 bases from J, leaving 7 bases between. In nucleotides, the CDR3 is TGTGCCAGCAGCCAGAGGAATGAGCAGTTCTTC. This sequence encodes CASSQRNEQFF.

The table lists this clonotype with many counts. V is TRBV27 and J is TRBJ2-7; TRBD1 matches at 8 bases. CDR3 length equals 12 residues. CDR1 is MNHEY and CDR2 is SMNVEV in the germline V gene (reference sequence). CDR3 nucleotides: TGTGCGGCGGGGACAGGACTTTACGAGCAGTACTTC. Translating gives CAAGTGLYEQYF.

This clonotype was recorded only once. The CDR3 DNA is TGTGCCAGCACCCCTAGGCCGAGCCGGGACAGACTGTTCTTC. As protein: CASTPRPSRDRLFF. V gene TRBV6-1 combines with J gene TRBJ2-1, with TRBD1 matching over 7 bases. The CDR3 extends over 14 amino acids. The germline CDR1 and CDR2 sequences are MNHNS and SASEGT. V gave up 7 bases and J gave up 15 bases; unmatched junction bases: 18.

This clonotype was counted only a few times. This CDR3 reads CSAAQVEEQFF. The CDR3 nucleotides read TGCAGCGCCGCACAGGTTGAAGAGCAGTTCTTC. V and J are TRBV29-1 and TRBJ2-1, with D maybe TRBD1 (5 bases). The CDR3 has 11 amino acids. Trimming stripped 7 bases from V and 10 bases from J, with 14 bases between. Per the germline V gene, CDR1 is SQVTM and CDR2 is ANQGSEA.

The chain employs TRBV7-2 and TRBJ2-1; the D is unclear. Per the germline V gene, CDR1 is SGHTA and CDR2 is FQGNSA. The CDR3 is made up of 14 amino acids. V lost 0 bases and J lost 6, with 9 bases in between. This chain's CDR3 is CASSLALAVNEQFF. CDR3 sequence (DNA): TGTGCCAGCAGCTTAGCGCTGGCAGTCAATGAGCAGTTCTTC.

This clonotype appeared many times. The rearrangement joins TRBV2 to TRBJ1-1, with D unclear. V gave up 7 bases and J gave up 3 bases, with 6 bases separating them. Germline CDR1 reads SNHLY; CDR2 reads FYNNEI. This CDR3 has 11 residues. For the CDR3, the DNA is TGTGCCAGCAAGTACGACACTGAAGCTTTCTTT. It translates to CASKYDTEAFF.

The V gene is TRBV10-3, the J gene TRBJ2-3; 9 bases line up with TRBD2. V dropped 7 bases and J dropped 2; count of bases not matched to a gene: 13. Germline V gene lookup returns CDR1 ENHRY and CDR2 SYGVKD. The CDR3 consists of 17 residues. The CDR3 sequence: CAITDETSGYDTDTQYF. In DNA, the CDR3 is TGTGCCATCACGGACGAAACTAGCGGGTATGACACAGATACGCAGTATTTT.

The V gene is TRBV7-9, the J gene TRBJ1-1; D gene ambiguous. Trimming removed 5 bases from V and 5 bases from J, with 18 bases in between. The germline CDR1 and CDR2 sequences are SEHNR and FQNEAQ (reference sequence). This CDR3 region has 15 residues. The CDR3 region is CASSPFDPLGTEAFF. The CDR3 DNA is TGTGCCAGCAGCCCCTTTGATCCCTTGGGGACTGAAGCTTTCTTT.

The CDR3 reads CASSQDRSSNQPQHF. CDR3 DNA: TGTGCCAGCAGCCAAGATCGGAGTAGCAATCAGCCCCAGCATTTT. The chain has TRBV4-2 and TRBJ1-5; no clear D. The CDR3 has 15 amino acids. Germline V CDR1 and CDR2: LGHNA, YNFKEQ. Trimming removed 0 bases from V and 0 bases from J, with 6 bases in between.